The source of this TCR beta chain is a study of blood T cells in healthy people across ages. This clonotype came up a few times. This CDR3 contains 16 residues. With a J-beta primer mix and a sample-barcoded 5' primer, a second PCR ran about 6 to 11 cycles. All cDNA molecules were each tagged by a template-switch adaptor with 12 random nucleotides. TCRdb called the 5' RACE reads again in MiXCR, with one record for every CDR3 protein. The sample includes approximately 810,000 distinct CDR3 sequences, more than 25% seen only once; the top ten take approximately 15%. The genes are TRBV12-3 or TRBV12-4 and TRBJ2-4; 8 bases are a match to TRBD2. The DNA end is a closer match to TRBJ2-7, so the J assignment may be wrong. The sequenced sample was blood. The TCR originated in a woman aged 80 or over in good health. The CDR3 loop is CASSLGGGRRPYEQYF. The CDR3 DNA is TGTGCCAGCAGTTTAGGCGGGGGGAGAAGGCCCTACGAGCAGTACTTC.